Detailed here is one T cell receptor (beta chain). This specimen belongs to a study of technical replicates of blood from a few donors. The data were produced by immunoSEQ multiplex PCR, yet TCRdb's version contains in-frame clones alone and is incomplete. The sample carries more than 90,000 clones, almost 96% recorded once. V gave up 3 bases and J gave up 1 base, with 8 bases separating them. CDR3 size: 14 residues. Looked up from germline, CDR1 is MRHNA and CDR2 is SNTAGT. The sequence was obtained from a human donor in good health. Sequencing input: T cells isolated from PBMCs. The chain couples TRBV6-4 to TRBJ2-3, with D perhaps TRBD1 (6 bases). The CDR3 is CASSEGARTDTQYF. CDR3 sequence (DNA): TGTGCCAGCAGTGAGGGGGCACGCACAGATACGCAGTATTTT.